This T cell receptor beta chain was identified during a study of patients and donors after allogeneic stem cell transplantation. Per the germline V gene, CDR1 is SQVTM and CDR2 is ANQGSEA. V lost 4 bases, J lost 6 bases, and 13 bases lay in between. The CDR3 loop spans 13 amino acids. TCRdb redid the calling of the RT-PCR reads with MiXCR, one entry per CDR3 protein. The profile shows some 230,000 distinct CDR3 sequences, less than 15% of them singletons. This clonotype occurred a few times. The TCR sequence derives from a human donor who was either an allogeneic HSCT recipient or a stem cell or donor lymphocyte infusion donor (not recorded which). It is not recorded whose cells these are; they may come from a transplant donor. The sequenced material came from blood, either unsorted or a sorted T cell fraction (not recorded which). This chain connects TRBV29-1 to TRBJ1-5, with D perhaps TRBD1 (6 bases). DNA of the CDR3: TGCAGCGTTGCGGGGGGCCCAGGTCAGCCCCAGCATTTT. As protein: CSVAGGPGQPQHF.